These 26 T cell receptor beta chains originate from one sample sequenced in a study of cytomegalovirus exposure and HLA in healthy donors. PCR was performed using 60 Vbeta and 13 Jbeta primers. Clones were sequenced by immunoSEQ multiplex PCR, and TCRdb holds only the in-frame ones, with some missing. The sample lists some 120,000 clones; roughly 74% were seen once. Sequencing was performed on PBMCs. These receptors originate from a woman in her forties or fifties in good health and CMV-seropositive.

A few counts support this clone. The chain links TRBV11-3 to TRBJ2-7; TRBD1 aligns across 8 bases. Germline values: CDR1 SGHNT, CDR2 YENEEA. The CDR3 is 12 residues long. With 5 bases clipped from V and 12 bases from J, the junction kept 9 bases outside the gene matches. The CDR3 bases are TGTGCCAGCAGCATTGAGTCAGGGGGCATGTACTTC. This gives the protein CASSIESGGMYF.

This clone was seen more than once but under ten times. The genes are TRBV5-1 and TRBJ1-4; possibly TRBD1 for D (5 bases). V was trimmed by 1 base and J by 8 bases, leaving 12 bases between them. Per the germline V gene, CDR1 is SGHRS and CDR2 is YFSETQ. The length of the CDR3 is 14 residues. CDR3 coding DNA: TGCGCCAGCAGCTTGAATTCGGGGGGGGAAAAACTGTTTTTT. Its translation is CASSLNSGGEKLFF.

V is TRBV10-3 and J is TRBJ1-4, with 8 positions matching TRBD1. This CDR3 has 16 residues. Germline values: CDR1 ENHRY, CDR2 SYGVKD. V lost 2 bases and J lost 2; bases outside the gene matches: 4. CDR3 protein: CAISEQRTGTNEKLFF. The CDR3, as DNA: TGTGCCATCAGTGAGCAAAGGACAGGGACTAATGAAAAACTGTTTTTT.

The chain couples TRBV21-1 to TRBJ1-1. TRBV21-1 is a pseudogene segment. The CDR3 is 16 residues long. CDR3 region: CASSTPREDGNTEAFF. The CDR3 DNA follows: TGTGCCAGCAGCACCCCGAGGGAAGATGGGAACACTGAAGCTTTCTTT.

The CDR3 DNA sequence: TGTGCCAGCAGCTTAGGGGTCGGGGACACTGAAGCTTTCTTT. This codes for CASSLGVGDTEAFF. The genes are TRBV7-9 and TRBJ1-1; D call uncertain. Germline CDR1 reads SEHNR; CDR2 reads FQNEAQ (reference sequence). V lost 1 base and J 3 bases, leaving 9 bases between the germline ends. The CDR3 extends over 14 amino acids.

This clone has just a few counts. This chain links TRBV30 with TRBJ1-4; 7 nucleotides agree with TRBD1. Germline V gives CDR1 GTSNPN, CDR2 SVGIG (reference sequence). Unmatched junction bases numbered 7, after V lost 2 bases and J lost 1 base. The CDR3 covers 16 residues. The CDR3 sequence: CAWSFSAGGTNEKLFF. The CDR3 nucleotides read TGTGCCTGGAGTTTTTCCGCAGGGGGAACTAATGAAAAACTGTTTTTT.

J is TRBJ1-2 and V is TRBV6-1; TRBD1 matches 9 bases. This CDR3 is 15 amino acids long. With V trimmed by 6 bases and J by 3 bases, 8 bases remained unmatched. The germline V gene has CDR1 MNHNS and CDR2 SASEGT. Here the CDR3 reads CASRDTGGADYGYTF. CDR3 DNA sequence: TGTGCCAGCAGAGATACAGGGGGCGCAGACTATGGCTACACCTTC.

About this clone: One junction end does not reproduce the germline sequence, and a read error may be involved. This chain joins TRBV4-1 and TRBJ1-4; tentatively, D is TRBD1 (5 bases). This CDR3 has 17 residues. Per the germline V gene, CDR1 is MGHRA and CDR2 is YSYEKL. CDR3 in DNA: TGCGCCAGCAGCCTCCTCAGGGTCGACAGCTCTAAGGAAAAACTGTTTTTT. It specifies CASSLLRVDSSKEKLFF.

This clone was detected a few times. V gene TRBV5-1 combines with J gene TRBJ2-2, with 10 bases that match TRBD2. The V segment lost 0 bases and the J segment 6 bases; nucleotides outside the gene matches: 2. This CDR3 region has 15 residues. Looked up from germline, CDR1 is SGHRS and CDR2 is YFSETQ. CDR3 region: CASSLALAGAGELFF. CDR3 DNA sequence: TGCGCCAGCAGCTTGGCCCTAGCGGGGGCCGGGGAGCTGTTTTTT.

The chain recombines TRBV7-2 with TRBJ2-5; perhaps TRBD1 as D (5 bases). Germline CDR1 reads SGHTA; CDR2 reads FQGNSA. There are 12 residues in the CDR3. Deletions cut 3 bases from V and 4 bases from J, with 6 bases between. In nucleotides, the CDR3 is TGTGCCAGCAGCTTCGACAGAGAGACCCAGTACTTC. Protein sequence: CASSFDRETQYF.

This chain uses TRBV27 with TRBJ2-5, with TRBD1 identical over 9 bases. The CDR3 is 17 residues long. The J segment lost 3 bases and the V segment lost 5 bases, leaving 13 bases of the junction unmatched. Germline V lookup: CDR1 MNHEY, CDR2 SMNVEV (reference sequence). The CDR3 loop reads CASSAFRLDRGEETQYF. The CDR3 coding sequence is TGTGCCAGCAGTGCCTTCAGGCTGGACAGGGGAGAAGAGACCCAGTACTTC.

The chain joins TRBV30 to TRBJ1-2, with 7 bases aligning to TRBD1. Unmatched junction bases numbered 7, after V lost 3 bases and J lost 9 bases. The CDR3 consists of 12 residues. The germline CDR1 and CDR2 sequences are GTSNPN and SVGIG (reference sequence). The CDR3 spells CAWRGQGGSYTF. CDR3 nucleotides: TGTGCCTGGAGGGGCCAGGGGGGAAGCTACACCTTC. The full variable domain, in which reference TRBV30 and TRBJ1-2 provide the parts outside the CDR3, is SQTIHQWPATLVQPVGSPLSLECTVEGTSNPNLYWYRQAAGRGLQLLFYSVGIGQISSEVPQNLSASRPQDRQFILSSKKLLLSDSGFYLCAWRGQGGSYTFGSGTRLTVV.

As for this clone: A read error may account for a junction end that differs from germline. The chain joins TRBV7-9 to TRBJ2-5; 8 nucleotides match TRBD1. The CDR3 consists of 17 residues. Looked up from germline, CDR1 is SEHNR and CDR2 is FQNEAQ (reference sequence). The CDR3 loop is CSSSLGSTGVGQETQYF. The CDR3 DNA reads as TGTTCCAGCAGCTTAGGGTCGACAGGGGTTGGTCAAGAGACCCAGTACTTC. Together with reference TRBV7-9 and TRBJ2-5, the CDR3 gives the full variable domain: DTGVSQNPRHKITKRGQNVTFRCDPISEHNRLYWYRQTLGQGPEFLTYFQNEAQLEKSRLLSDRFSAERPKGSFSTLEIQRTEQGDSAMYLCSSSLGSTGVGQETQYFGPGTRLLVL.

The chain recombines TRBV19 with TRBJ2-1; D uncertain. CDR1 is LNHDA, CDR2 SQIVND, per germline (reference sequence). V lost 5 bases, J lost 8 bases, and 10 bases lay in between. The CDR3 runs to 12 residues. The CDR3 reads CASSSIVDEQFF. The CDR3 bases are TGTGCCAGTAGTTCCATAGTGGATGAGCAGTTCTTC.

The V call is TRBV5-1, the J call TRBJ2-2, with TRBD1 matching over 10 bases. CDR1 SGHRS and CDR2 YFSETQ come from the germline V gene. The CDR3 is 16 residues long. After removal of 2 bases from V and 5 bases from J, the junction contained 6 bases not matched to a gene. CDR3 DNA sequence: TGCGCCAGCAGCTTATCCGGGACAGGGGCTACCGGGGAGCTGTTTTTT. Its protein is CASSLSGTGATGELFF.

V usage is TRBV29-1 and J usage is TRBJ1-3; TRBD1 agrees at 9 bases. V shed 5 bases and J 2 bases; nucleotides not matched to a gene: 16. The germline gives CDR1 SQVTM, CDR2 ANQGSEA. This CDR3 has 18 amino acids. The CDR3 DNA reads as TGCAGCGTTTTGGGGGGGACAGGGACTCATCGGGCTGGAAACACCATATATTTT. It is translated as CSVLGGTGTHRAGNTIYF.

This clone has just a few counts. The genes are TRBV6-1 and TRBJ2-7, with a tentative D call TRBD2 (5 bases). CDR3 length: 14 amino acids. Germline V CDR1 and CDR2: MNHNS, SASEGT. V was clipped by 6 bases and J by 2 bases, with 14 bases between them. The CDR3 is CASSLNWRTYEQYF. The CDR3 bases are TGTGCCAGCAGCCTAAATTGGAGGACCTACGAGCAGTACTTC.

Here the CDR3 reads CASSLLTGNQPQHF. The CDR3 nucleotides are TGTGCCAGCAGCTTACTTACGGGCAATCAGCCCCAGCATTTT. The chain carries TRBV7-2 and TRBJ1-5, with D unclear. Between the trimmed V and J ends, which lost 2 bases and 2 bases, there was a span of 7 bases. This CDR3 contains 14 residues. The V gene's germline CDR1 is SGHTA and CDR2 FQGNSA. Full variable domain (outside the CDR3, taken from reference TRBV7-2 and TRBJ1-5): GAGVSQSPSNKVTEKGKDVELRCDPISGHTALYWYRQSLGQGLEFLIYFQGNSAPDKSGLPSDRFSAERTGGSVSTLTIQRTQQEDSAVYLCASSLLTGNQPQHFGDGTRLSIL.

The CDR3 here is CASSLSWGGEKLFF. For the CDR3, the DNA is TGTGCCAGCAGTTTATCGTGGGGGGGTGAAAAACTGTTTTTT. This chain links TRBV27 with TRBJ1-4; D is perhaps TRBD1 (5 bases). CDR1 MNHEY and CDR2 SMNVEV come from the germline V gene (reference sequence). The CDR3 sequence is 14 residues long. V was pared by 0 bases and J by 7 bases, with 9 bases between.

This sequence joins TRBV10-3 and TRBJ1-6; possible D gene TRBD1, 5 bases. The CDR3 has 14 amino acids. V lost 3 bases and J 6 bases, leaving 9 bases between the germline ends. Germline V gene lookup returns CDR1 ENHRY and CDR2 SYGVKD. Here the CDR3 DNA reads TGTGCCATCAGTGATATGGGGGGTAATTCACCCCTCCACTTT. This translates into CAISDMGGNSPLHF.

This clone showed up just a few times. J is TRBJ1-3 and V is TRBV25-1; D ambiguous. Germline V lookup: CDR1 MGHDK, CDR2 SYGVNS. The CDR3 sequence is 13 residues long. Trimming left V 8 bases short and J 0 bases short, with 8 bases between. The CDR3 bases are TGTGCCAGCTCGCGAAGCTCTGGAAACACCATATATTTT. It codes for CASSRSSGNTIYF.

This clone was recorded once. The V and J genes are TRBV7-9 and TRBJ1-1, with a possible D match to TRBD1 (5 bases). V shed 5 bases and J shed 0 bases, with 10 bases lying between them. The germline gives CDR1 SEHNR, CDR2 FQNEAQ (reference sequence). This CDR3 has 14 amino acids. The CDR3 DNA reads as TGTGCCAGCAGCGCGCAGGGCCTGAACACTGAAGCTTTCTTT. As protein: CASSAQGLNTEAFF. Supplemented by reference TRBV7-9 and TRBJ1-1, the full variable domain reads DTGVSQNPRHKITKRGQNVTFRCDPISEHNRLYWYRQTLGQGPEFLTYFQNEAQLEKSRLLSDRFSAERPKGSFSTLEIQRTEQGDSAMYLCASSAQGLNTEAFFGQGTRLTVV.

CDR3 in DNA: TGTGCCAGCACCCCCGGGGGGAGGAGATCACCCCTCCACTTT. Translated: CASTPGGRRSPLHF. V and J are TRBV5-4 and TRBJ1-6; possibly TRBD1 for D (5 bases). Trimming removed 6 bases from V and 10 bases from J, with 17 bases in between. Germline V gives CDR1 SGHNT, CDR2 YYREEE (reference sequence). The CDR3 extends over 14 amino acids.

This rearrangement joins TRBV27 to TRBJ2-1, with 8 bases matching TRBD2. J gave up 7 bases and V 2 bases, and 13 bases lay outside the gene matches. From germline, CDR1 is MNHEY and CDR2 SMNVEV (reference sequence). CDR3 length equals 17 residues. CDR3 in DNA: TGTGCCAGCAGTTTAGAGCTCGGGGCTAGCGGGCCTAATGAGCAGTTCTTC. Translation gives CASSLELGASGPNEQFF.

The chain links TRBV6-6 to TRBJ2-2; TRBD1 aligns across 7 bases. Losses at the gene ends were 6 bases for V and 4 bases for J; bases not matched to a gene: 5. The CDR3 is 14 residues long. Germline values: CDR1 MNHNY, CDR2 SVGAGI (reference sequence). CDR3 sequence reads: CASRPGQSTGELFF. DNA for the CDR3: TGTGCCAGCAGACCGGGACAGAGCACCGGGGAGCTGTTTTTT.

The rearrangement joins TRBV5-4 to TRBJ2-1; 9 positions match TRBD2. The V gene end was trimmed by 2 bases and the J gene end by 5 bases; junction bases not matched to a gene: 2. CDR1 and CDR2 (germline): SGHNT, YYREEE (reference sequence). This CDR3 is built from 14 residues. The CDR3 DNA follows: TGTGCCAGCAGCTTAGTAGCGGGAGACAATGAGCAGTTCTTC. Amino acid sequence: CASSLVAGDNEQFF.